This T cell receptor beta chain was recorded in a study of blood T cell repertoires in COVID-19. The wider study: There were acute and convalescent COVID-19 samples, and they came from the United States, Italy and Spain. Nucleic acid was either cDNA or gDNA, and it came from T cells, B-cell-depleted T cells, or PBMCs.

Losses at the gene ends were 1 base for V and 4 bases for J; bases not matched to a gene: 4. The CDR3 has 15 residues. Germline assignment: CDR1 LNHDA and CDR2 SQIVND (reference sequence). Study processing details: Amplification from reference gene primers served as the basis for estimated nucleated cell counts. Repertoires were generated with immunoSEQ multiplex PCR, while TCRdb's copy carries only in-frame clones and drops some. Clone size and the V and J calls come from that table; the DNA yielded D and trimming. The sample carries approximately 530,000 clones, 85% to 90% recorded once. While infection was still active, Seattle patients were enrolled and then followed longitudinally.

The source material was peripheral blood. The chain employs TRBV19 and TRBJ2-3; 8 bases agree with TRBD2. The clonotype comes from a woman in her forties or fifties with COVID-19, enrolled during active disease. Here the CDR3 reads CASSIVRGGSDTQYF. The CDR3 coding sequence is TGTGCCAGTAGTATAGTACGGGGGGGCTCAGATACGCAGTATTTT.